This TCR beta chain emerged from a study of blood T cell repertoires in COVID-19. Study-wide context: Both acute and convalescent COVID-19 samples were obtained from the United States, Italy and Spain. PBMCs, B-cell-depleted T cells, or T cells provided the cDNA or gDNA that made up the material.

The CDR3 length is 13 residues. V lost 6 bases and J lost 5; bases outside the gene matches: 4. The authors' processing: Scientists estimated how many nucleated cells there were by amplifying reference gene primers. Profiling relied on immunoSEQ multiplex PCR, and the TCRdb table lists in-frame clones only, not all of them. V and J calls and clone size come straight from that table; D and trimming were deduced from the DNA. This sample has 250,000 to 300,000 clones, with around 86% found just once. The J gene is TRBJ1-1, the V gene TRBV12-3 or TRBV12-4; 9 bases are a match to TRBD1. The source is a woman aged 55-69 years with active or convalescent COVID-19. Sequencing used peripheral blood. CDR3 residues: CASRWTGETEAFF. In DNA form, the CDR3 reads TGTGCCAGCAGGTGGACAGGGGAGACTGAAGCTTTCTTT.